The 24 T cell receptor beta chains below come from one sample, sequenced in a study of blood T cell repertoires in COVID-19 (dated by TCRdb to about 2020). The library was obtained by the immunoSEQ multiplex PCR assay. The immuneACCESS repertoire file appears here via TCRdb, limited to in-frame rearrangements. These files lack a portion of the clones; in checked studies, under half of the deficit traces to unresolved V genes, and the cause of the others is not known. Across this sample there are over 75,000 clones, with more than 80% seen only once. 10% of the sample lies in the top ten. Sequenced sample: peripheral blood. These receptors all stem from a woman between 65 and 79 years old with acute or convalescent COVID-19.

The chain employs TRBV12-3 or TRBV12-4 and TRBJ2-7, with D maybe TRBD1 (6 bases). The CDR3 consists of 13 residues. Deletions cut 6 bases from V and 5 bases from J, with 14 bases between. CDR3 amino acids: CASRRQGFDEQYF. CDR3 nucleotides: TGTGCCAGCAGACGTCAGGGGTTCGACGAGCAGTACTTC.

This chain links TRBV7-2 with TRBJ1-6, with TRBD1 as a possible D gene (6 bases). In germline, CDR1 is SGHTA, CDR2 FQGNSA. The CDR3 has 15 residues. Trimming cost V 4 bases and J 9 bases, with 16 bases left between them. DNA for the CDR3: TGTGCCAGCAGCTCACAAGGACAGTCCGGTTCACCCCTCCACTTT. It encodes CASSSQGQSGSPLHF. Based on the CDR3 plus reference TRBV7-2 and TRBJ1-6, the full variable domain is GAGVSQSPSNKVTEKGKDVELRCDPISGHTALYWYRQSLGQGLEFLIYFQGNSAPDKSGLPSDRFSAERTGGSVSTLTIQRTQQEDSAVYLCASSSQGQSGSPLHFGNGTRLTVT.

The rearrangement links TRBV7-9 to TRBJ2-2; 7 bases agree with TRBD1. Germline V lookup: CDR1 SEHNR, CDR2 FQNEAQ (reference sequence). The CDR3 consists of 16 residues. V lost 1 base to trimming and J lost 1 base; unmatched junction nucleotides: 3. The CDR3 sequence is CASSLGRTGNTGELFF. CDR3 coding DNA: TGTGCCAGCAGCTTAGGCCGGACAGGGAACACCGGGGAGCTGTTTTTT. The complete variable domain, with remaining parts taken from reference TRBV7-9 and TRBJ2-2, reads DTGVSQNPRHKITKRGQNVTFRCDPISEHNRLYWYRQTLGQGPEFLTYFQNEAQLEKSRLLSDRFSAERPKGSFSTLEIQRTEQGDSAMYLCASSLGRTGNTGELFFGEGSRLTVL.

The gene calls are TRBV11-1 and TRBJ1-3; 8 positions agree with TRBD1. V lost 5 bases, J lost 2 bases, and 5 bases stayed unmatched. The CDR3 contains 15 residues. CDR1 SGHAT and CDR2 FQDESV come from the germline V gene (reference sequence). CDR3 in amino acids: CASSPRTGTGNTIYF. As DNA, the CDR3 is TGTGCCAGCAGCCCAAGGACAGGGACTGGAAACACCATATATTTT.

The J gene is TRBJ1-1, the V gene TRBV11-2; 7 nucleotides agree with TRBD1. Germline assignment: CDR1 SGHAT and CDR2 FQNNGV. CDR3 length: 14 amino acids. Germline trimming cut 1 base from V and 3 bases from J; bases unmatched to any gene: 2. The CDR3 nucleotides are TGTGCCAGCAGCTTAGCAGGGGGATACACTGAAGCTTTCTTT. Protein: CASSLAGGYTEAFF. The whole variable domain, remainder taken from reference TRBV11-2 and TRBJ1-1, is EAGVAQSPRYKIIEKRQSVAFWCNPISGHATLYWYQQILGQGPKLLIQFQNNGVVDDSQLPKDRFSAERLKGVDSTLKIQPAKLEDSAVYLCASSLAGGYTEAFFGQGTRLTVV.

This clone was observed a few times. The rearrangement joins TRBV7-3 to TRBJ2-2; the match to TRBD1 covers 9 bases. Trimming removed 2 bases from V and 1 base from J; junction bases left unmatched: 5. Germline lookup yields CDR1 SGHTA and CDR2 FQGTGA. The length of the CDR3 is 17 residues. This chain's CDR3 is CASSLHRGLENTGELFF. The CDR3 coding sequence is TGTGCCAGCAGCTTACACAGGGGGCTGGAGAACACCGGGGAGCTGTTTTTT.

V and J are TRBV4-1 and TRBJ2-1; D may be TRBD2 (5 bases). Trimming cost V 0 bases and J 3 bases, with 9 bases left between them. The CDR3 consists of 15 residues. Germline V gene data show CDR1 as MGHRA and CDR2 as YSYEKL. The chain's CDR3 is CASSQDLAGYNEQFF. The DNA of the CDR3 is TGCGCCAGCAGCCAAGATCTAGCCGGCTACAATGAGCAGTTCTTC.

The rearrangement links TRBV19 to TRBJ2-1, with D unclear. In germline, CDR1 is LNHDA, CDR2 SQIVND (reference sequence). CDR3 length: 14 amino acids. With 3 bases removed from V and 6 bases from J, the gap between germline ends came to 12 bases. CDR3 DNA sequence: TGTGCCAGTAGTATGGGCCAAAACGCCAATGAGCAGTTCTTC. This translates into CASSMGQNANEQFF.

The V call is TRBV28, the J call TRBJ1-5, with unresolved D. Trimming removed 6 bases at V and 0 bases at J, with 3 bases between. CDR3 length: 12 amino acids. CDR1 is MDHEN and CDR2 is SYDVKM in the germline V gene. This chain's CDR3 is CASSVSNQPQHF. The DNA of the CDR3 is TGTGCCAGCAGCGTTAGCAATCAGCCCCAGCATTTT.

The chain joins TRBV4-1 to TRBJ1-1; 10 bases are shared with TRBD1. V lost 4 bases to trimming and J lost 7 bases; unmatched junction nucleotides: 3. Germline V gene sequence: CDR1 MGHRA, CDR2 YSYEKL. The CDR3 has 13 residues. The CDR3 protein is CASSLGQGGEAFF. CDR3 DNA: TGCGCCAGCAGCCTAGGACAGGGGGGTGAAGCTTTCTTT.

The V gene is TRBV7-3, the J gene TRBJ2-4; 12 nucleotides agree with TRBD2. Germline CDR1 and CDR2: SGHTA and FQGTGA. Trimming cost V 4 bases and J 7 bases; bases outside gene matches: 2. This CDR3 has 14 amino acids. The CDR3 is CASSSSGRGNIQYF. For the CDR3, the DNA is TGTGCCAGCAGCTCTAGCGGGAGGGGGAACATTCAGTACTTC.

The rearrangement uses TRBV24-1 and TRBJ1-5, with no clear D. V lost 6 bases and J 5 bases, leaving 7 bases between the germline ends. The CDR3 contains 12 residues. Germline V lookup: CDR1 KGHDR, CDR2 SFDVKD. CDR3 protein: CATSTTDQPQHF. In DNA, the CDR3 is TGTGCCACCAGTACTACCGATCAGCCCCAGCATTTT.

The chain is built from TRBV24-1 and TRBJ2-3; 8 bases are a match to TRBD2. The CDR3 runs to 14 residues. With 8 bases clipped from V and 1 base from J, the junction kept 4 bases outside the gene matches. Germline V gene data show CDR1 as KGHDR and CDR2 as SFDVKD. In DNA, the CDR3 is TGTGCCACCAAGAGCGGGGGACGCACAGATACGCAGTATTTT. It specifies CATKSGGRTDTQYF.

The chain couples TRBV5-6 to TRBJ1-3; no clear D gene. CDR1 is SGHDT and CDR2 is YYEEEE in the germline V gene. The CDR3 sequence is 13 residues long. Trimming removed 4 bases from V and 4 bases from J, with 9 bases in between. CDR3 protein: CASSQTIGNTIYF. The CDR3 coding sequence is TGTGCCAGCAGCCAGACAATAGGAAACACCATATATTTT.

This clone was found a few times. The rearrangement uses TRBV18 and TRBJ2-7; 7 bases align to TRBD1. Germline CDR1 reads KGHSH; CDR2 reads LQKENI. Trimming at V came to 1 base and at J to 3 bases, leaving 9 bases not matched to a gene. This CDR3 comprises 16 residues. As DNA, the CDR3 is TGTGCCAGCTCACCACTGGCCCCACAGGGGAGCTACGAGCAGTACTTC. It yields the protein CASSPLAPQGSYEQYF.

This clone was picked up a small number of times. The rearrangement links TRBV19 to TRBJ2-2; 10 bases line up with TRBD1. Looked up from germline, CDR1 is LNHDA and CDR2 is SQIVND (reference sequence). The length of the CDR3 is 15 residues. The ends lost 7 bases at V and 2 bases at J; junction bases unmatched: 4. The CDR3 sequence is CASKRDRGNTGELFF. CDR3 nucleotides: TGTGCCAGTAAAAGGGACAGGGGAAACACCGGGGAGCTGTTTTTT.

This chain uses TRBV5-1 with TRBJ2-7, with TRBD2 identical over 8 bases. Per germline, CDR1 SGHRS and CDR2 YFSETQ. V dropped 4 bases and J dropped 0; count of bases not matched to a gene: 9. The CDR3 covers 16 residues. The CDR3 spells CASSAGGLSSSYEQYF. Written as DNA, the CDR3 is TGCGCCAGCAGCGCGGGGGGCCTCTCGAGCTCCTACGAGCAGTACTTC.

This clone was recorded only once. The chain joins TRBV27 to TRBJ2-7; 8 bases fit TRBD1. CDR1 is MNHEY and CDR2 is SMNVEV in the germline V gene (reference sequence). V lost 3 bases to trimming and J lost 4 bases; unmatched junction nucleotides: 8. The CDR3 loop spans 15 amino acids. This CDR3 reads CASSFGQGARYEQYF. CDR3 DNA sequence: TGTGCCAGCAGTTTCGGTCAGGGGGCGCGGTACGAGCAGTACTTC.

The rearrangement links TRBV11-2 to TRBJ2-1; TRBD2 matches 7 bases. The CDR3 consists of 14 residues. Per the germline V gene, CDR1 is SGHAT and CDR2 is FQNNGV. With V trimmed by 1 base and J by 9 bases, 6 bases remained unmatched. The CDR3 region has the DNA TGTGCCAGCAGCTTAGGAGTTGCGGGGGTTGAGCAGTTCTTC. Amino acid sequence: CASSLGVAGVEQFF.

The chain is built from TRBV6-6 and TRBJ1-1, with TRBD1 as a possible D gene (5 bases). Germline CDR1 MNHNY, CDR2 SVGAGI (reference sequence). V lost 5 bases to trimming and J lost 6 bases, with 10 bases between them. CDR3 length: 12 amino acids. CDR3 sequence reads: CASSPRVAEAFF. The CDR3 DNA sequence: TGTGCCAGCAGTCCCAGGGTAGCTGAAGCTTTCTTT.

The chain has TRBV25-1 and TRBJ1-2; 10 bases align to TRBD1. The length of the CDR3 is 15 residues. Germline V gives CDR1 MGHDK, CDR2 SYGVNS. With 3 bases clipped from V and 4 bases from J, the junction kept 5 bases outside the gene matches. The CDR3 reads CASSDETGGTYGYTF. CDR3 DNA: TGTGCCAGCAGTGACGAGACAGGGGGCACCTATGGCTACACCTTC.

V gene TRBV10-3 combines with J gene TRBJ1-2; 12 nucleotides match TRBD1. CDR3 length: 15 amino acids. J gave up 4 bases and V 6 bases, and 6 bases lay outside the gene matches. Germline V gives CDR1 ENHRY, CDR2 SYGVKD. CDR3 sequence: CAISTGTGGFYGYTF. The DNA for the CDR3 is TGTGCCATCAGCACCGGGACAGGGGGCTTCTATGGCTACACCTTC.

The chain employs TRBV3-1 (or the pseudogene TRBV3-2) and TRBJ2-7, with a possible D match to TRBD2 (5 bases). Between the trimmed V and J ends, which lost 5 bases and 3 bases, there was a span of 17 bases. Germline CDR1 LGHDT, CDR2 YNNKEL (reference sequence). The CDR3 totals 15 residues. CDR3 sequence reads: CASSYLGLSGYEQYF. In DNA, the CDR3 is TGTGCCAGCAGCTACCTAGGACTGAGCGGCTACGAGCAGTACTTC.

The chain is built from TRBV5-4 and TRBJ1-2; perhaps TRBD1 as D (5 bases). V gave up 3 bases and J gave up 1 base, with 16 bases separating them. This CDR3 spans 16 amino acids. Germline loops: CDR1 SGHNT, CDR2 YYREEE (reference sequence). This CDR3 is CASSSSLGPLNYGYTF. The CDR3, as DNA: TGTGCCAGCAGCTCCTCTTTGGGGCCCCTTAACTATGGCTACACCTTC.